These 9 T cell receptor beta chains were all obtained from the same sample, sequenced in a study of CD8+ T cells in alopecia areata. Reverse transcription of extracted RNA yielded cDNA, which provided the sequencing template. Here immunoSEQ multiplex PCR was the method, and the copy in TCRdb shows in-frame clones only, minus some. This sample has just over 150,000 clones, with approximately 53% found just once. This specimen consisted of CD8+ T cells sorted from blood, obtained at week 0. Receptors originate from a human donor with alopecia areata.

CDR3 protein: CAWSGSLNSPLHF. The DNA for the CDR3 is TGTGCCTGGAGTGGTAGCTTGAATTCACCCCTCCACTTT. The rearrangement joins TRBV30 to TRBJ1-6; D is undetermined. V gave up 1 base and J gave up 7 bases, with 8 bases separating them. The germline gives CDR1 GTSNPN, CDR2 SVGIG (reference sequence). The CDR3 contains 13 residues.

Concerning this clone: Additional DNA sequences in this sample encode the identical CDR3. The J gene is TRBJ2-7, the V gene TRBV4-3; D is uncertain. The CDR3 is 13 residues long. V dropped 0 bases and J dropped 4 bases, with 7 bases sitting between them. Germline CDR1 reads LGHNA; CDR2 reads YSLEER. In DNA form, the CDR3 reads TGCGCCAGCAGCCAAGACCGTGGGTACGAGCAGTACTTC. Protein: CASSQDRGYEQYF.

This rearrangement joins TRBV11-2 to TRBJ2-7; 13 nucleotides agree with TRBD2. The CDR3 is 18 amino acids. Germline CDR1 is SGHAT and CDR2 is FQNNGV. V was clipped by 2 bases and J by 0 bases; unmatched bases: 7. The CDR3 region is CASSLRTSGGPSSYEQYF. For the CDR3, the DNA is TGTGCCAGCAGCTTACGGACTAGCGGGGGCCCCTCCTCCTACGAGCAGTACTTC.

In this sample, this clone turned up a few times. The rearrangement links TRBV29-1 to TRBJ2-5; a possible D gene is TRBD2 (6 bases). This CDR3 comprises 12 residues. Germline CDR1 SQVTM, CDR2 ANQGSEA. Trimming took off 6 bases at V and 5 bases at J, with 13 bases between the two ends. In DNA form, the CDR3 reads TGCAGCGTAGGCGGGGCCCGGGAGACCCAGTACTTC. This translates into CSVGGARETQYF.

V gene TRBV30 combines with J gene TRBJ1-1; tentatively, D is TRBD1 (5 bases). CDR1 and CDR2 (germline): GTSNPN, SVGIG (reference sequence). The CDR3 loop spans 13 amino acids. Trimming stripped 3 bases from V and 4 bases from J, with 12 bases between. The CDR3 is CAWRVAGGTEAFF. CDR3 bases: TGTGCCTGGAGGGTCGCGGGGGGCACTGAAGCTTTCTTT. The variable domain in full, completed from reference TRBV30 and TRBJ1-1, reads SQTIHQWPATLVQPVGSPLSLECTVEGTSNPNLYWYRQAAGRGLQLLFYSVGIGQISSEVPQNLSASRPQDRQFILSSKKLLLSDSGFYLCAWRVAGGTEAFFGQGTRLTVV.

The rearrangement joins TRBV30 to TRBJ1-1; tentatively, D is TRBD1 (5 bases). This CDR3 is built from 13 residues. The germline gives CDR1 GTSNPN, CDR2 SVGIG (reference sequence). The ends were cut back, 0 bases at V and 4 bases at J, with 9 bases in the middle. Written as DNA, the CDR3 is TGTGCCTGGAGTGTAGTGGGGGGCACTGAAGCTTTCTTT. This encodes CAWSVVGGTEAFF.

This clone was detected only a few times. Other DNA sequences in the sample encode the same CDR3. The chain uses TRBV27 and TRBJ2-7; 11 bases agree with TRBD1. CDR1 is MNHEY and CDR2 is SMNVEV in the germline V gene (reference sequence). This CDR3 is 14 amino acids long. V gave up 6 bases and J gave up 4 bases; unmatched junction bases: 5. For the CDR3, the DNA is TGTGCCAGCAGCCTTGGACAGGGGGCTTACGAGCAGTACTTC. Translated: CASSLGQGAYEQYF.

The chain links TRBV29-1 to TRBJ1-2, with D hard to call. The ends were cut back, 2 bases at V and 7 bases at J, with 14 bases in the middle. The CDR3 is 13 residues long. CDR1 is SQVTM and CDR2 is ANQGSEA in the germline V gene. The CDR3 nucleotides read TGCAGCGTTGAATTAGAACAGTTCGGTGGCTACACCTTC. Protein sequence: CSVELEQFGGYTF.

The chain has TRBV6-5 and TRBJ1-2; D may be TRBD1 (6 bases). Per germline, CDR1 MNHEY and CDR2 SVGAGI. This CDR3 has 13 residues. The ends were cut back, 5 bases at V and 2 bases at J, with 9 bases in the middle. CDR3 protein: CASSKQGNYGYTF. The CDR3 nucleotides are TGTGCCAGCAGTAAACAGGGCAACTATGGCTACACCTTC.